The 2 T cell receptor beta chains below all came from one sample that was sequenced in a study of PD-L1 blockade in urothelial cancer. Profiled with immunoSEQ multiplex PCR; TCRdb holds only in-frame clones, not every one. The sample records 100,000 to 150,000 clones, around 86% being singletons. Time point specified: peripheral blood 6 weeks after treatment start. Sequenced here: PBMCs, sampled around atezolizumab (anti-PD-L1) treatment. The receptor source for this set is a man between 50 and 59 years old with urothelial cancer.

This chain uses TRBV5-1 with TRBJ2-1; 12 bases align to TRBD2. Looked up from germline, CDR1 is SGHRS and CDR2 is YFSETQ. This CDR3 region has 17 residues. The J segment lost 5 bases and the V segment lost 3 bases, leaving 9 bases of the junction unmatched. The CDR3 sequence is CASSSGDRLAGDNEQFF. The CDR3 nucleotides read TGCGCCAGCAGCTCCGGTGATCGACTAGCGGGAGACAATGAGCAGTTCTTC.

The chain links TRBV6-5 to TRBJ2-2, with 7 bases fitting TRBD2. Germline loops: CDR1 MNHEY, CDR2 SVGAGI. V trimming: 8 bases; J trimming: 4 bases; junction bases outside the gene matches: 1. There are 12 residues in the CDR3. The CDR3 DNA reads as TGTGCCAGCCGGGAGGTCACCGGGGAGCTGTTTTTT. Encoded protein: CASREVTGELFF.